This T cell receptor beta chain was documented in a study of blood T cells in healthy people across ages. The V end lost 8 bases, the J end lost 5 bases, and 10 bases lay between the germline ends. This CDR3 spans 12 amino acids. Germline values: CDR1 MNHEY, CDR2 SVGAGI. Next came a second PCR, run for 7 to 11 cycles, which used a sample-barcoded 5' primer along with a J-beta primer mix. A template-switch adaptor that had 12 random nucleotides put a tag on each cDNA molecule. TCRdb used MiXCR to reprocess the 5' RACE reads, holding one entry per CDR3 protein. Here the sample spans hundreds of thousands of distinct CDR3 sequences, around 36% being singletons. Study-wide results and caveats: The donors' CMV status was not determined, possibly confounding changes in expanded clonotypes. Age advanced and TCR beta diversity per million T cells fell, roughly linearly. Estimated diversity across one million T cells was deemed an underestimate.

For this clonotype: Antigen unknown.

The material sequenced was blood. This chain connects TRBV6-5 to TRBJ2-1, with D hard to call. This sequence was found in a man younger than 30 in good health. The CDR3, as DNA: TGTGCCAGCGGTCCGAACAACAATGAGCAGTTCTTC. This translates into CASGPNNNEQFF.